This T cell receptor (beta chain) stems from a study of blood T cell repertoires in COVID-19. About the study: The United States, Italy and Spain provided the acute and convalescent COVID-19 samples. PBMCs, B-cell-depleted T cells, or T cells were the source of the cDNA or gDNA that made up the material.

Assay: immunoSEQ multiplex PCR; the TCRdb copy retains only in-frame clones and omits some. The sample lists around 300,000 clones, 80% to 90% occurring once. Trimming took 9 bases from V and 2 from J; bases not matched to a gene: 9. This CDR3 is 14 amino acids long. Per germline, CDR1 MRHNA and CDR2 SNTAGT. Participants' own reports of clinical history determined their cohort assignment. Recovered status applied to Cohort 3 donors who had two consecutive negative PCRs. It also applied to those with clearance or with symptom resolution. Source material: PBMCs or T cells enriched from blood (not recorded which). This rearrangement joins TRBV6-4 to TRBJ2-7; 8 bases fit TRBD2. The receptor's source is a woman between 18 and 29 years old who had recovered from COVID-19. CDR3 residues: CASQVLAVTYEQYF. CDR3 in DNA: TGTGCCAGTCAAGTACTAGCGGTGACCTACGAGCAGTACTTC.